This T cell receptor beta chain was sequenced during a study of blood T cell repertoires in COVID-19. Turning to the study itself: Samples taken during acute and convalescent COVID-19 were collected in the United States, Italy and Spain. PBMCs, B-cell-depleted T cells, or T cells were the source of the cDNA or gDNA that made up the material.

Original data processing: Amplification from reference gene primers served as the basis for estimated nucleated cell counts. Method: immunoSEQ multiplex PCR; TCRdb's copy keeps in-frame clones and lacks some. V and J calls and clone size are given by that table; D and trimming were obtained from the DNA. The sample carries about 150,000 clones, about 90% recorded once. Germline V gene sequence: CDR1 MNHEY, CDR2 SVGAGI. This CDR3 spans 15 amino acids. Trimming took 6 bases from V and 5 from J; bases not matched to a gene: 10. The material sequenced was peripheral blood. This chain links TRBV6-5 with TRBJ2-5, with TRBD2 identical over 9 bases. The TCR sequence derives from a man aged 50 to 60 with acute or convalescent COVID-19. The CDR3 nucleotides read TGTGCCAGCAGGGCTAGCGGGGCCCTGCTGGAGACCCAGTACTTC. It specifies CASRASGALLETQYF.